This entry concerns a single TCR beta chain. TCRdb keeps only in-frame clones here, not all; method: immunoSEQ multiplex PCR. The sample has roughly 75,000 clones, 70% to 90% seen once. The data derive from a study of T cell changes during pregnancy in multiple sclerosis. The length of the CDR3 is 13 residues. V lost 1 base and J lost 4, with 7 bases in between. Germline-derived CDR1 and CDR2 are LNHDA and SQIVND (reference sequence). This chain uses TRBV19 with TRBJ1-1; D not certain. The receptor's source is a female donor with multiple sclerosis, enrolled in a pregnancy study. Material: peripheral blood, obtained before pregnancy. CDR3 residues: CASSIVGSTEAFF. For the CDR3, the DNA is TGTGCCAGTAGTATAGTTGGGAGCACTGAAGCTTTCTTT.